This passage covers 31 T cell receptor beta chains from one sample sequenced in a study of OX40 agonist ivuxolimab in advanced cancers. Data came from immunoSEQ multiplex PCR; TCRdb stores just in-frame clones and leaves some out. The sample carries more than 70,000 clones, 75% to 95% recorded once. The material was CD4+ or CD8+ T cells sorted from blood, obtained in a trial of the OX40 agonist ivuxolimab. These receptors were obtained from an adult with an advanced solid tumor such as melanoma, head and neck, liver or kidney cancer.

The V gene is TRBV7-2, the J gene TRBJ2-4; TRBD2 matches at 13 bases. This CDR3 spans 15 amino acids. J gave up 6 bases and V 5 bases, and 4 bases lay outside the gene matches. CDR1 is SGHTA and CDR2 is FQGNSA in the germline V gene. CDR3 loop: CASSGTSGNRNIQYF. The CDR3 bases are TGTGCCAGCAGCGGGACTAGCGGGAATAGAAACATTCAGTACTTC. Full variable domain (rest looked up from reference TRBV7-2 and TRBJ2-4): GAGVSQSPSNKVTEKGKDVELRCDPISGHTALYWYRQSLGQGLEFLIYFQGNSAPDKSGLPSDRFSAERTGGSVSTLTIQRTQQEDSAVYLCASSGTSGNRNIQYFGAGTRLSVL.

The V call is TRBV30, the J call TRBJ2-7, with a possible D match to TRBD2 (6 bases). The CDR3 has 14 amino acids. With 2 bases removed from V and 1 base from J, the gap between germline ends came to 12 bases. Germline V lookup: CDR1 GTSNPN, CDR2 SVGIG (reference sequence). CDR3 region: CAWSRQEGSYEQYF. CDR3 bases: TGTGCCTGGAGTAGGCAGGAGGGATCCTACGAGCAGTACTTC.

The chain uses TRBV29-1 and TRBJ2-3; TRBD1 or TRBD2 may be the D gene (5 bases each). Trimming shortened V by 3 bases and J by 2 bases, and 12 bases separated the two germline ends. The germline CDR1 and CDR2 sequences are SQVTM and ANQGSEA. The CDR3 has 14 residues. CDR3 protein: CSVDGGFFTDTQYF. CDR3 DNA: TGCAGCGTTGATGGGGGTTTCTTCACAGATACGCAGTATTTT.

The CDR3 here is CASSSPGQGTDTQYF. The CDR3 nucleotides are TGTGCCAGCAGCTCCCCGGGACAGGGGACAGATACGCAGTATTTT. The chain uses TRBV5-4 and TRBJ2-3; 10 bases are a match to TRBD1. CDR3 size: 15 residues. V lost 3 bases and J lost 3; bases outside the gene matches: 4. The germline gives CDR1 SGHNT, CDR2 YYREEE (reference sequence).

This sequence joins TRBV5-1 and TRBJ1-1; 11 positions agree with TRBD1. The CDR3 is made up of 16 amino acids. Trimming at V came to 0 bases and at J to 8 bases, leaving 9 bases not matched to a gene. The germline V gene encodes CDR1 SGHRS and CDR2 YFSETQ. CDR3 protein: CASSLALDRGRPEAFF. CDR3 sequence (DNA): TGCGCCAGCAGCTTGGCCTTGGACAGGGGGCGACCAGAAGCTTTCTTT.

This chain uses TRBV28 with TRBJ2-7; D tentatively fits TRBD1 or TRBD2 (7 bases each). V lost 6 bases, J lost 1 base, and 13 bases lay in between. Germline-derived CDR1 and CDR2 are MDHEN and SYDVKM. CDR3 length: 14 residues. The CDR3 DNA follows: TGTGCCAGCAGACCCAGGGGGGGATCCTACGAGCAGTACTTC. Translating it yields CASRPRGGSYEQYF.

This chain uses TRBV2 with TRBJ1-5; TRBD1 agrees at 7 bases. The germline gives CDR1 SNHLY, CDR2 FYNNEI. The CDR3 loop spans 16 amino acids. J was trimmed by 2 bases and V by 7 bases; bases with no gene match: 11. The CDR3 here is CASTQGQTLRNQPQHF. CDR3 sequence (DNA): TGTGCCAGCACCCAGGGACAGACCCTTCGCAATCAGCCCCAGCATTTT.

This chain links TRBV19 with TRBJ2-1, with TRBD1 matching over 9 bases. In germline, CDR1 is LNHDA, CDR2 SQIVND (reference sequence). The CDR3 length is 14 residues. J was trimmed by 9 bases and V by 5 bases; bases with no gene match: 8. DNA of the CDR3: TGTGCCAGTAGTGGTCAGGGACAGGGCGGTGAGCAGTTCTTC. This gives the protein CASSGQGQGGEQFF.

CDR3 loop: CASSNPWRGGLNQPQHF. CDR3 in DNA: TGTGCCAGTAGTAACCCATGGAGGGGTGGGTTAAATCAGCCCCAGCATTTT. The chain employs TRBV19 and TRBJ1-5; tentatively, D is TRBD1 (5 bases). The CDR3 totals 17 residues. Deletions cut 4 bases from V and 4 bases from J, with 20 bases between. Germline V gene sequence: CDR1 LNHDA, CDR2 SQIVND (reference sequence).

The chain has TRBV10-3 and TRBJ2-5; D tentatively fits TRBD1 or TRBD2 (5 bases each). CDR1 is ENHRY and CDR2 is SYGVKD in the germline V gene. Trimming pared 6 bases from V and 5 bases from J, leaving 10 bases between. The CDR3 has 12 residues. This chain's CDR3 is CAIRGVEETQYF. In DNA, the CDR3 is TGTGCCATCAGGGGGGTAGAGGAGACCCAGTACTTC.

The chain has TRBV7-2 and TRBJ2-5; D not resolved. CDR1 and CDR2 (germline): SGHTA, FQGNSA. The CDR3 spans 14 residues. V was trimmed by 1 base and J by 3 bases, leaving 9 bases between them. The CDR3 sequence: CASSLGARKETQYF. The CDR3, as DNA: TGTGCCAGCAGCTTAGGGGCTAGAAAAGAGACCCAGTACTTC.

The genes are TRBV19 and TRBJ2-7; D remains ambiguous. Germline-derived CDR1 and CDR2 are LNHDA and SQIVND (reference sequence). Trimming left V 3 bases short and J 4 bases short, with 16 bases between. The CDR3 loop spans 15 amino acids. CDR3 DNA sequence: TGTGCCAGTAGTATCTCCTCGTCACAGAAATACGAGCAGTACTTC. Translating gives CASSISSSQKYEQYF.

V usage is TRBV19 and J usage is TRBJ2-1, with 7 bases identical to TRBD2. Germline CDR1 LNHDA, CDR2 SQIVND (reference sequence). The CDR3 runs to 16 residues. The J segment lost 0 bases and the V segment lost 7 bases, leaving 9 bases of the junction unmatched. This CDR3 is CASTSRGGSSYNEQFF. The CDR3 coding sequence is TGTGCCAGTACCTCCCGGGGCGGGAGCTCCTACAATGAGCAGTTCTTC. Full variable domain (outside the CDR3, taken from reference TRBV19 and TRBJ2-1): DGGITQSPKYLFRKEGQNVTLSCEQNLNHDAMYWYRQDPGQGLRLIYYSQIVNDFQKGDIAEGYSVSREKKESFPLTVTSAQKNPTAFYLCASTSRGGSSYNEQFFGPGTRLTVL.

The chain is built from TRBV5-5 and TRBJ2-7; 11 nucleotides agree with TRBD2. CDR3 length: 16 amino acids. Per the germline V gene, CDR1 is SGHKS and CDR2 is YYEKEE (reference sequence). Losses at the gene ends were 4 bases for V and 2 bases for J; bases not matched to a gene: 8. CDR3: CASSLAGTSGTYEQYF. The CDR3 DNA is TGTGCCAGCAGCCTCGCTGGGACTAGCGGTACCTACGAGCAGTACTTC. Full variable domain (remainder filled in from reference TRBV5-5 and TRBJ2-7): DAGVTQSPTHLIKTRGQQVTLRCSPISGHKSVSWYQQVLGQGPQFIFQYYEKEERGRGNFPDRFSARQFPNYSSELNVNALLLGDSALYLCASSLAGTSGTYEQYFGPGTRLTVT.

The rearrangement links TRBV28 to TRBJ2-3, with 7 bases lining up with TRBD2. Germline CDR1 MDHEN, CDR2 SYDVKM. J gave up 5 bases and V 10 bases, and 12 bases lay outside the gene matches. The CDR3 length is 14 residues. CDR3 amino acids: CATTDSRGIDTQYF. CDR3 nucleotides: TGTGCCACCACGGACTCGCGGGGGATAGATACGCAGTATTTT.

The chain recombines TRBV7-2 with TRBJ2-6; unclear D gene. The length of the CDR3 is 15 residues. Deletions cut 5 bases from V and 0 bases from J, with 8 bases between. The V gene's germline CDR1 is SGHTA and CDR2 FQGNSA. Written as DNA, the CDR3 is TGTGCCAGCAGCCCTAGAAGCTCTGGGGCCAACGTCCTGACTTTC. It translates to CASSPRSSGANVLTF. Looking up the rest from reference TRBV7-2 and TRBJ2-6 gives the full variable domain: GAGVSQSPSNKVTEKGKDVELRCDPISGHTALYWYRQSLGQGLEFLIYFQGNSAPDKSGLPSDRFSAERTGGSVSTLTIQRTQQEDSAVYLCASSPRSSGANVLTFGAGSRLTVL.

This chain joins TRBV6-1 and TRBJ1-5; TRBD1 matches 9 bases. The CDR3 is 17 residues long. V lost 0 bases and J lost 5; bases outside the gene matches: 8. CDR1 and CDR2 from the germline V gene are MNHNS and SASEGT. The DNA of the CDR3 is TGTGCCAGCAGTGAAGCTTCCGGGACAGGGCCTCATCAGCCCCAGCATTTT. Encoded protein: CASSEASGTGPHQPQHF.

The J gene is TRBJ1-2, the V gene TRBV5-4; D is unclear. Trimming removed 0 bases from V and 8 bases from J, with 14 bases in between. Germline V gives CDR1 SGHNT, CDR2 YYREEE (reference sequence). This CDR3 has 14 amino acids. The CDR3 region is CASSLDSPVGGYTF. As DNA, the CDR3 is TGTGCCAGCAGCTTGGACAGCCCCGTGGGCGGCTACACCTTC.

The chain joins TRBV18 to TRBJ2-6, with D perhaps matching TRBD1 (5 bases). Germline-derived CDR1 and CDR2 are KGHSH and LQKENI. V lost 2 bases and J 2 bases, leaving 13 bases between the germline ends. The CDR3 loop spans 17 amino acids. CDR3 region: CASSPYTLGPGANVLTF. Here the CDR3 DNA reads TGTGCCAGCTCACCATATACCTTGGGGCCTGGGGCCAACGTCCTGACTTTC.

This chain links TRBV27 with TRBJ2-2; 8 bases agree with TRBD2. The CDR3 has 17 residues. Germline V gene data show CDR1 as MNHEY and CDR2 as SMNVEV (reference sequence). Trimming at V came to 2 bases and at J to 7 bases, leaving 12 bases not matched to a gene. The CDR3 loop reads CASSLMGSGNRVGELFF. The CDR3 DNA reads TGTGCCAGCAGTTTAATGGGTAGCGGGAATCGGGTCGGGGAGCTGTTTTTT.

The rearrangement uses TRBV27 and TRBJ1-2; no reliable D call. CDR1 MNHEY and CDR2 SMNVEV come from the germline V gene (reference sequence). This CDR3 has 12 amino acids. V lost 8 bases to trimming and J lost 8 bases, with 15 bases between them. The CDR3 nucleotides are TGTGCCAGCCGAATGGCTATTGGGGGCTACACCTTC. Its protein product is CASRMAIGGYTF.

The V and J genes are TRBV10-2 and TRBJ2-7; D not resolved. The V gene's germline CDR1 is WSHSY and CDR2 SAAADI. The CDR3 length is 13 residues. Trimming took off 8 bases at V and 3 bases at J, with 14 bases between the two ends. This chain's CDR3 is CASQGRTFYEQYF. CDR3 sequence (DNA): TGCGCCAGCCAAGGACGGACCTTCTACGAGCAGTACTTC.

Only one count was recorded for this clone. The V gene is TRBV6-5, the J gene TRBJ2-7; perhaps TRBD1 as D (6 bases). V lost 6 bases, J lost 4 bases, and 16 bases lay in between. From germline, CDR1 is MNHEY and CDR2 SVGAGI. The CDR3 extends over 14 amino acids. The CDR3 sequence: CASSPKFRGYEQYF. DNA of the CDR3: TGTGCCAGCAGCCCAAAATTCAGGGGATACGAGCAGTACTTC.

The chain is built from TRBV7-2 and TRBJ2-3; tentatively, D is TRBD2 (7 bases). Trimming took 5 bases from V and 4 from J, leaving 13 bases between them. The germline gives CDR1 SGHTA, CDR2 FQGNSA. The CDR3 length is 14 residues. The CDR3 DNA is TGTGCCAGCAGCCTCGCGGGGGCCTCAGATACGCAGTATTTT. This sequence encodes CASSLAGASDTQYF.

The chain joins TRBV23-1 to TRBJ1-2; D remains unclear. TRBV23-1 is assigned to the ORF class and has an uncertain function. Trimming stripped 3 bases from V and 8 bases from J, with 7 bases between. The CDR3 loop spans 11 amino acids. The DNA of the CDR3 is TGCGCCAGCAGTCATCCGGGCGGCTACACCTTC. Translation: CASSHPGGYTF.

V gene TRBV5-1 combines with J gene TRBJ2-5, with 8 bases matching TRBD2. CDR3 size: 15 residues. Germline V gives CDR1 SGHRS, CDR2 YFSETQ. Germline trimming cut 3 bases from V and 4 bases from J; bases unmatched to any gene: 8. The CDR3 DNA follows: TGCGCCAGCAGCTGGATGGGACTAGATAGAGAGACCCAGTACTTC. This encodes CASSWMGLDRETQYF.

The gene calls are TRBV29-1 and TRBJ2-1, with 11 positions matching TRBD2. The V gene's germline CDR1 is SQVTM and CDR2 ANQGSEA. The CDR3 is 16 amino acids. The junction had 12 bases not matched to a gene; V was cut back by 4 bases and J by 7 bases. The CDR3 DNA follows: TGCAGCGTTGTGCTAGCGGGAGGCCTAAGTGGGAATGAGCAGTTCTTC. Its translation: CSVVLAGGLSGNEQFF.

The chain combines TRBV27 with TRBJ2-7; D not resolved. Trimming removed 2 bases at V and 3 bases at J, with 8 bases between. Looked up from germline, CDR1 is MNHEY and CDR2 is SMNVEV (reference sequence). CDR3 size: 13 residues. This CDR3 is CASSLTDRYEQYF. The DNA of the CDR3 is TGTGCCAGCAGTTTAACCGACCGCTACGAGCAGTACTTC.

This clone has a handful of counts. The J gene is TRBJ2-2, the V gene TRBV10-1, with D maybe TRBD1 (5 bases). The germline gives CDR1 WNHNN, CDR2 SYGVQD (reference sequence). V was cut by 4 bases and J by 3 bases, with 12 bases left in between. This CDR3 region has 15 residues. CDR3 loop: CASSGSRADTGELFF. CDR3 sequence (DNA): TGCGCCAGCAGTGGTAGCAGGGCCGACACCGGGGAGCTGTTTTTT.

This clone was counted a few times. The rearrangement uses TRBV7-9 and TRBJ2-7; D is unclear. The germline V gene encodes CDR1 SEHNR and CDR2 FQNEAQ (reference sequence). Trimming took 3 bases from V and 6 from J, leaving 12 bases between them. This CDR3 has 13 residues. The CDR3 protein is CASSLVTSVEQYF. CDR3 nucleotides: TGTGCCAGCAGCTTGGTAACCTCCGTCGAGCAGTACTTC. Looking up the rest from reference TRBV7-9 and TRBJ2-7 gives the full variable domain: DTGVSQNPRHKITKRGQNVTFRCDPISEHNRLYWYRQTLGQGPEFLTYFQNEAQLEKSRLLSDRFSAERPKGSFSTLEIQRTEQGDSAMYLCASSLVTSVEQYFGPGTRLTVT.

The chain couples TRBV7-2 to TRBJ1-5; 9 nucleotides line up with TRBD1. The germline CDR1 and CDR2 sequences are SGHTA and FQGNSA. Trimming cost V 5 bases and J 4 bases; bases outside gene matches: 6. The CDR3 covers 15 residues. CDR3 in amino acids: CASSAQGAVNQPQHF. The CDR3 coding sequence is TGTGCCAGCAGCGCACAGGGGGCGGTAAATCAGCCCCAGCATTTT.